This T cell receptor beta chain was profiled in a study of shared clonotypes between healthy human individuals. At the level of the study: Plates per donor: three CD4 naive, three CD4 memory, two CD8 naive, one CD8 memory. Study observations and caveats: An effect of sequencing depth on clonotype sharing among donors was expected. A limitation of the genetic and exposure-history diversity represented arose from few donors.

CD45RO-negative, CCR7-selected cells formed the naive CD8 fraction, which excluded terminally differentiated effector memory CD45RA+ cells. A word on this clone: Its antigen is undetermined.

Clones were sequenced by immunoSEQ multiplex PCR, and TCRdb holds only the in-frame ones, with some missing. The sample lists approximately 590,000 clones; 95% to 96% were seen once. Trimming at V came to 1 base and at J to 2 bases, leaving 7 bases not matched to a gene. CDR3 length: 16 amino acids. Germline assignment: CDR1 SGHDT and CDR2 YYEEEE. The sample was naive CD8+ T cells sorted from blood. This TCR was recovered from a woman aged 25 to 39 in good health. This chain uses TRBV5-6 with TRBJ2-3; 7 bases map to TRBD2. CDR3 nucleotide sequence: TGTGCCAGCAGCTTGTCCTTGGGACTACTCACAGATACGCAGTATTTT. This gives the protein CASSLSLGLLTDTQYF.